Sequencing of this T cell receptor (beta chain) was carried out in a study of blood T cell repertoires in COVID-19. Study processing details: Amplification of reference gene primers was used by the study to estimate nucleated cell counts. Some clones are missing from TCRdb's copy, which holds only in-frame ones; the method was immunoSEQ multiplex PCR. The DNA gave D and trimming, while V, J and clone size come from that table. Of 350,000 to 450,000 clones in the sample, 91% were seen once. Sequenced material: PBMCs or T cells enriched from blood (not recorded which). The receptor was isolated from a woman in her thirties or forties who had been exposed to COVID-19.

CDR3 region: CASIPAAGQETQYF. In DNA form, the CDR3 reads TGCGCCAGCATTCCCGCGGCAGGGCAAGAGACCCAGTACTTC. The rearrangement joins TRBV4-1 to TRBJ2-5; possible D gene TRBD1, 5 bases. CDR3 size: 14 residues. The V end was cut by 7 bases, the J end by 2 bases, with 14 bases between. From germline, CDR1 is MGHRA and CDR2 YSYEKL.